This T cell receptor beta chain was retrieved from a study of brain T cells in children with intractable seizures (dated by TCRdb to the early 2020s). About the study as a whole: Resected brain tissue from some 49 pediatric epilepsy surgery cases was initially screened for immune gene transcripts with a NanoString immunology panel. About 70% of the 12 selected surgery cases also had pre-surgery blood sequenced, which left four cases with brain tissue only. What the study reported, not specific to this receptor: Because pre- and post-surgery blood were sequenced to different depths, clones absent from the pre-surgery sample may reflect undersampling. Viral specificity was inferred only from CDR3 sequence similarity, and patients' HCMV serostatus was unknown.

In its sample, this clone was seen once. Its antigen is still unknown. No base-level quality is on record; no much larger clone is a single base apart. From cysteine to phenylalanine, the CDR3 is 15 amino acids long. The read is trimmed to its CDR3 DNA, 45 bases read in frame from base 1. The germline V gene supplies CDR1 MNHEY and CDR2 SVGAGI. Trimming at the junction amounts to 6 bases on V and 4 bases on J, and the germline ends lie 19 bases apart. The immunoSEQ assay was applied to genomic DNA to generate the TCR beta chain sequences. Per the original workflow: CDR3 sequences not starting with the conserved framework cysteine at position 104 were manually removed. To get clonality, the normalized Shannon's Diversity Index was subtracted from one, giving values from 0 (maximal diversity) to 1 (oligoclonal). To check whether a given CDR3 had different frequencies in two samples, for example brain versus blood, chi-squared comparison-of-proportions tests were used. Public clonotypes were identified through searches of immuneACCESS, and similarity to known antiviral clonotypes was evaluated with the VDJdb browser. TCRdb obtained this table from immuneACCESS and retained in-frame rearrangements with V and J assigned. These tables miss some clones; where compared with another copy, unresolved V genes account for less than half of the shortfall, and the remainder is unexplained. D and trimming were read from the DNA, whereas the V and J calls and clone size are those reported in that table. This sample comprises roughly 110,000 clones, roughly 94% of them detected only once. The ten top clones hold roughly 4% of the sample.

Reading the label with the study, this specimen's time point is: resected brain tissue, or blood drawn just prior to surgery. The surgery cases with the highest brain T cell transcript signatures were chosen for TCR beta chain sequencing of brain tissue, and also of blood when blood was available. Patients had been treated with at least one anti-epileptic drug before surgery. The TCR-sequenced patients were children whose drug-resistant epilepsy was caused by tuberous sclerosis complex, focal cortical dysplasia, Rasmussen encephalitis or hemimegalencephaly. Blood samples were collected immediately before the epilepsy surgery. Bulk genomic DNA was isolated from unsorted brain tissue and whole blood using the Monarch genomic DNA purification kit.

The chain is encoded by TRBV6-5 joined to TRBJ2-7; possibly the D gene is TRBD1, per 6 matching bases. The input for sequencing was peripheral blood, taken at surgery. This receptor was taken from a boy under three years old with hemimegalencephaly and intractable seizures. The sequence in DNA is TGTGCCAGCAGCTGTCGGACAGTATTTCCTTACGAGCAGTACTTC. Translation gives CASSCRTVFPYEQYF.